One and the same sample provided the 14 T cell receptor beta chains below, sequenced in a study of cytomegalovirus exposure and HLA in healthy donors. Amplification used 60 Vbeta primers and 13 Jbeta primers. Measured with immunoSEQ multiplex PCR; TCRdb has only the in-frame clones, and not every one. The sample has 210,000 or so clones, about 84% seen once. Sequenced: PBMCs. The receptor set was obtained from a human donor in good health.

This CDR3 is CASSSTQAGELFF. The DNA of the CDR3 is TGTGCCAGCAGCTCTACGCAGGCCGGGGAGCTGTTTTTT. The J gene is TRBJ2-2, the V gene TRBV7-3; D gene ambiguous. Per the germline V gene, CDR1 is SGHTA and CDR2 is FQGTGA. This CDR3 is built from 13 residues. Trimming removed 4 bases from V and 6 bases from J, with 9 bases in between.

The sample holds one count of this clone. V gene TRBV5-4 combines with J gene TRBJ2-7, with D possibly TRBD2 on 6 matching bases. Trimming shortened V by 2 bases and J by 5 bases, and 14 bases separated the two germline ends. Germline loops: CDR1 SGHNT, CDR2 YYREEE (reference sequence). This CDR3 has 14 residues. CDR3 residues: CASSLMGGNNEQYF. The DNA for the CDR3 is TGTGCCAGCAGCTTAATGGGCGGGAACAACGAGCAGTACTTC.

The chain couples TRBV7-6 to TRBJ2-7; 9 bases fit TRBD2. CDR1 is SGHVS and CDR2 is FNYEAQ in the germline V gene. The CDR3 extends over 18 amino acids. The V and J ends lost 1 base and 0 bases, in that order; junction bases with no gene match: 10. CDR3 coding DNA: TGTGCCAGCAGCTTAGGCCCGCCTAGCGGGATCAACTCCTACGAGCAGTACTTC. Its translation: CASSLGPPSGINSYEQYF.

CDR3 residues: CASSIGQGAVQETQYF. CDR3 nucleotides: TGCGCCAGCAGCATAGGACAGGGGGCTGTACAAGAGACCCAGTACTTC. The gene calls are TRBV5-1 and TRBJ2-5, with 11 bases identical to TRBD1. V was pared by 4 bases and J by 2 bases, with 7 bases of the junction left unmatched. There are 16 residues in the CDR3. CDR1 is SGHRS, CDR2 YFSETQ, per germline.

The rearrangement uses TRBV19 and TRBJ1-5; TRBD1 might be the D (5 bases). Germline lookup yields CDR1 LNHDA and CDR2 SQIVND (reference sequence). This CDR3 contains 16 residues. V was cut by 1 base and J by 2 bases, with 12 bases left in between. The CDR3 loop is CASSIAAWGGNQPQHF. For the CDR3, the DNA is TGTGCCAGTAGTATAGCAGCCTGGGGGGGCAATCAGCCCCAGCATTTT.

Notes on this clone: Other nucleotide sequences in the sample specify the same CDR3. The chain combines TRBV27 with TRBJ2-7; perhaps TRBD2 as D (7 bases). The CDR3 extends over 13 amino acids. The ends were cut back, 6 bases at V and 3 bases at J, with 12 bases in the middle. Germline CDR1 is MNHEY and CDR2 is SMNVEV (reference sequence). CDR3 amino acids: CASRAGASYEQYF. CDR3 coding DNA: TGTGCCAGCAGGGCGGGGGCCAGCTACGAGCAGTACTTC.

The genes are TRBV30 and TRBJ2-3, with a possible D match to TRBD2 (6 bases). CDR1 is GTSNPN, CDR2 SVGIG, per germline (reference sequence). CDR3 size: 14 residues. V dropped 3 bases and J dropped 6 bases, with 16 bases sitting between them. The CDR3 is CAWSNARAGDTQYF. In nucleotides, the CDR3 is TGTGCCTGGAGCAATGCTAGGGCGGGGGATACGCAGTATTTT.

With regard to this clone: An end of the junction does not agree with germline; a read error may underlie this. The chain employs TRBV7-9 and TRBJ2-7, with 7 bases matching TRBD2. The CDR3 has 16 amino acids. Germline V gives CDR1 SEHNR, CDR2 FQNEAQ (reference sequence). For the CDR3, the DNA is TGTTCCAGCAGCTTAGTGGGTCGCGGGAGAGTCAACGAGCAGTACTTC. As protein: CSSSLVGRGRVNEQYF.

The chain employs TRBV7-9 and TRBJ2-3, with TRBD1 matching over 10 bases. With V trimmed by 1 base and J by 5 bases, 6 bases remained unmatched. The CDR3 runs to 16 residues. The germline V gene has CDR1 SEHNR and CDR2 FQNEAQ (reference sequence). The CDR3 loop is CASSLGTGGHVDTQYF. The CDR3 DNA sequence: TGTGCCAGCAGCTTAGGGACAGGGGGTCATGTAGATACGCAGTATTTT.

This clone was picked up one time. The genes are TRBV4-1 and TRBJ1-3; perhaps TRBD1 as D (6 bases). The V end was cut by 8 bases, the J end by 8 bases, with 22 bases between. The CDR3 consists of 15 residues. Germline V gene lookup returns CDR1 MGHRA and CDR2 YSYEKL. CDR3: CASRLSGGGGDTIYF. The DNA of the CDR3 is TGCGCCAGCCGCCTTTCCGGCGGGGGCGGGGACACCATATATTTT.

A single count supports this clone. This chain uses TRBV7-8 with TRBJ2-3; no definite D call. Trimming cost V 1 base and J 5 bases, with 13 bases left between them. This CDR3 comprises 15 residues. Germline V gives CDR1 SGHVS, CDR2 FQNEAQ. CDR3 loop: CASSLVRPSRDTQYF. Written as DNA, the CDR3 is TGTGCCAGCAGCTTAGTGAGGCCCTCAAGAGATACGCAGTATTTT.

This clone was observed once. V and J are TRBV4-2 and TRBJ2-3; D not certain. Germline V lookup: CDR1 LGHNA, CDR2 YNFKEQ. The V end lost 0 bases, the J end lost 1 base, and 14 bases lay between the germline ends. This CDR3 spans 17 amino acids. The CDR3 sequence: CASSQEVWSIGTDTQYF. CDR3 DNA sequence: TGTGCCAGCAGCCAAGAAGTGTGGAGCATCGGCACAGATACGCAGTATTTT.

The V gene is TRBV28, the J gene TRBJ1-4; unclear D gene. V lost 4 bases and J 16 bases, leaving 19 bases between the germline ends. The CDR3 extends over 13 amino acids. Looked up from germline, CDR1 is MDHEN and CDR2 is SYDVKM. CDR3 sequence: CASSSQPLTARFF. The DNA of the CDR3 is TGTGCCAGCAGTTCCCAACCCCTCACTGCAAGGTTTTTT.

This clone was seen once. The J gene is TRBJ2-5, the V gene TRBV6-6; possibly TRBD1 for D (6 bases). Germline V gene lookup returns CDR1 MNHNY and CDR2 SVGAGI (reference sequence). This CDR3 contains 15 residues. V lost 5 bases to trimming and J lost 1 base, with 14 bases between them. CDR3 loop: CASSDAGQLQETQYF. The CDR3 nucleotides read TGTGCCAGCAGTGACGCCGGACAGCTCCAAGAGACCCAGTACTTC.